These T cell receptor beta chains were read from a single sample in a study of cytomegalovirus exposure and HLA in healthy donors. Assay used: immunoSEQ multiplex PCR; TCRdb lists only in-frame clones, some missing. The table lists 210,000 or so clones, nearly 80% of them singletons. The sequenced sample consisted of PBMCs. Receptor source: a man aged 18 to 29 in good health and CMV-seronegative. Both conserved end residues are part of each CDR3. D genes are given only for firm matches. Expanded clones get a size class; other rows say once, few or many, or leave the size out.

>TRBJ2-1|.|TRBV9|.
CASSVAGRGGSYNEQFF
TGTGCCAGCAGCGTAGCGGGCAGGGGCGGGTCCTACAATGAGCAGTTCTTC
>TRBJ1-1|.|TRBV2|few
CASTWEGNTEAFF
TGTGCCAGCACCTGGGAGGGGAACACTGAAGCTTTCTTT
>TRBJ1-5|.|TRBV19|once
CATGFGLSNQPQHF
TGTGCCACTGGGTTCGGACTTAGCAATCAGCCCCAGCATTTT
>TRBJ1-3|.|TRBV28|.
CASSSGGRLRNTIYF
TGTGCCAGCAGTTCCGGGGGGCGGTTGAGGAACACCATATATTTT
>TRBJ2-1|.|TRBV5-1|.
CASSLGRDNEQFF
TGCGCCAGCAGCTTGGGGAGGGATAATGAGCAGTTCTTC
>TRBJ2-7|.|TRBV11-1|.
CASSFGPGQGASYEQYF
.
>TRBJ2-3|TRBD2|TRBV13|once
CASSLLDRGGTDTQYF
TGTGCCAGCAGCTTACTTGATCGCGGGGGGACAGATACGCAGTATTTT
>TRBJ1-6|.|TRBV25-1|.
CASSHRVRNSPLHF
TGTGCCAGCAGTCACAGGGTGAGAAATTCACCCCTCCACTTT
>TRBJ2-5|.|TRBV7-2|.
CASSLGRAETQYF
TGTGCCAGCAGCTTAGGCAGGGCCGAGACCCAGTACTTC
>TRBJ2-7|TRBD2|TRBV28|.
CASSPLGLVLYEQYF
TGTGCCAGCAGTCCCCTGGGACTAGTTCTCTACGAGCAGTACTTC
>TRBJ2-7|TRBD1|TRBV6-6|once
CASSNSGQGDYEQYF
TGTGCCAGCAGTAATAGCGGACAGGGCGACTACGAGCAGTACTTC
>TRBJ1-1|.|TRBV6-6|.
CASSPSGGITEAFF
TGTGCCAGCAGCCCTAGCGGGGGGATAACTGAAGCTTTCTTT
>TRBJ2-5|.|TRBV15|.
CATSRRDSQETQYF
TGTGCCACCAGCAGACGGGACTCTCAAGAGACCCAGTACTTC
>TRBJ2-7|TRBD1|TRBV6-1|.
CASRGQGSYEQYF
TGTGCCAGCAGGGGACAGGGCTCCTACGAGCAGTACTTC
>TRBJ2-7|TRBD1|TRBV7-6|.
CASSLLTGQGAYEQYF
TGTGCCAGCAGCTTACTTACGGGACAGGGGGCCTACGAGCAGTACTTC
>TRBJ2-1|TRBD2|TRBV4-1|.
CASSQDLDAGGPGEQFF
TGCGCCAGCAGCCAAGATCTGGACGCGGGGGGGCCGGGTGAGCAGTTCTTC
>TRBJ2-7|.|TRBV29-1|few
CSVEVFPREHTYEQYF
TGCAGCGTTGAAGTCTTCCCGAGGGAGCATACCTACGAGCAGTACTTC
>TRBJ1-2|TRBD1|TRBV12-5|.
CASGLAGGYGYTF
TGTGCTAGTGGTTTGGCAGGGGGGTATGGCTACACCTTC
>TRBJ1-2|.|TRBV30|.
CAWSPGHNYGYTF
TGTGCCTGGAGCCCCGGACATAACTATGGCTACACCTTC
>TRBJ1-2|.|TRBV11-1|.
CASSLALTAYGYTF
TGTGCCAGCAGCTTAGCCCTGACAGCCTATGGCTACACCTTC
>TRBJ2-2|.|TRBV6-1|.
CASSESTWATGELFF
TGTGCCAGCAGTGAGAGTACATGGGCGACCGGGGAGCTGTTTTTT
>TRBJ2-3|TRBD2|TRBV7-9|.
CASSRHSGGSTDTQYF
TGTGCCAGCAGCCGACATAGCGGGGGAAGCACAGATACGCAGTATTTT
>TRBJ1-6|TRBD1|TRBV25-1|once
CASSEDRGILRSPLHF
TGTGCCAGCAGTGAAGACAGGGGCATCCTAAGATCACCCCTCCACTTT
>TRBJ1-4|TRBD1|TRBV6-6|.
CASSLGTGNEKLFF
TGTGCCAGCAGCCTCGGGACAGGGAATGAAAAACTGTTTTTT
>TRBJ2-3|.|TRBV4-2|once
CASSQEVVETQYF
TGTGCCAGCAGCCAAGAGGTCGTGGAGACGCAGTATTTT
>TRBJ2-3|TRBD2|TRBV6-1|once
CASSEMGLASDTQYF
TGTGCCAGCAGTGAAATGGGACTAGCATCGGATACGCAGTATTTT
>TRBJ2-2|TRBD2|TRBV15|few
CATLAGGPNTGELFF
TGTGCCACTCTAGCGGGGGGTCCGAACACCGGGGAGCTGTTTTTT
>TRBJ2-7|TRBD2|TRBV28|.
CASSSEREGREEQYF
TGTGCCAGCAGTTCCGAGCGGGAGGGCCGAGAAGAGCAGTACTTC
>TRBJ2-2|.|TRBV30|once
CALRIGIGELFF
TGTGCCTTGCGTATCGGGATCGGGGAGCTGTTTTTT
>TRBJ2-3|.|TRBV6-1|.
CASSDPGDGDTQYF
TGTGCCAGCAGTGATCCGGGAGATGGAGATACGCAGTATTTT
>TRBJ1-3|TRBD1|TRBV30|.
CAWTQGAGNTIYF
TGTGCCTGGACGCAGGGGGCGGGAAACACCATATATTTT